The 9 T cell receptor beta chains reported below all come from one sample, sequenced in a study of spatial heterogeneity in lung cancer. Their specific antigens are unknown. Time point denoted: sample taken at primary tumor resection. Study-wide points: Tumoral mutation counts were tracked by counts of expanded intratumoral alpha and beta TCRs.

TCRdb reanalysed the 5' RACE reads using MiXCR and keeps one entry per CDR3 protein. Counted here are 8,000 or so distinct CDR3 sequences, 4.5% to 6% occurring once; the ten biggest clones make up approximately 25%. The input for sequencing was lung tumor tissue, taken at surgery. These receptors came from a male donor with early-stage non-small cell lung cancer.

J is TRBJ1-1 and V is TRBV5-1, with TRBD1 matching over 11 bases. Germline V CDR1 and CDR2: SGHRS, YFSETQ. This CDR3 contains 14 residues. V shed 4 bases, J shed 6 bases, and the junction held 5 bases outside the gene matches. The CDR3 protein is CASSTGQGAPEAFF. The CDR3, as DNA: TGCGCCAGCAGCACAGGACAGGGGGCCCCTGAAGCTTTCTTT.

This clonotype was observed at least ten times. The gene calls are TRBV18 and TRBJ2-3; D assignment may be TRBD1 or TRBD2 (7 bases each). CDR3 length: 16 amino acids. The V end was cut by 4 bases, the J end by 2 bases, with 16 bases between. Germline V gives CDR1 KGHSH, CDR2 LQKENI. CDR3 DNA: TGTGCCAGCTCACGGGAGGGGACAGAACTCACAGATACGCAGTATTTT. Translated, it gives CASSREGTELTDTQYF.

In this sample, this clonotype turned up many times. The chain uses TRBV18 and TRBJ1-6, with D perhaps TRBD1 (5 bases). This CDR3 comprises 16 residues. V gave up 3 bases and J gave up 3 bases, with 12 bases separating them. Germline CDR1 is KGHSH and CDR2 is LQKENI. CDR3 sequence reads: CASSPTEVLYNSPLHF. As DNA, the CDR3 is TGTGCCAGCTCACCGACAGAAGTGCTCTATAATTCACCCCTCCACTTT. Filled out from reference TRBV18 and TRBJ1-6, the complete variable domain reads NAGVMQNPRHLVRRRGQEARLRCSPMKGHSHVYWYRQLPEEGLKFMVYLQKENIIDESGMPKERFSAEFPKEGPSILRIQQVVRGDSAAYFCASSPTEVLYNSPLHFGNGTRLTVT.

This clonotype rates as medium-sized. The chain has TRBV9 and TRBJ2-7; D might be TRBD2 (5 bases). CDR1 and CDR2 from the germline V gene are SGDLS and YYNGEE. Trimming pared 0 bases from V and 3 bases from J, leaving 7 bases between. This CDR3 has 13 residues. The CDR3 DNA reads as TGTGCCAGCAGCGTAGCCGGGAACTACGAGCAGTACTTC. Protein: CASSVAGNYEQYF.

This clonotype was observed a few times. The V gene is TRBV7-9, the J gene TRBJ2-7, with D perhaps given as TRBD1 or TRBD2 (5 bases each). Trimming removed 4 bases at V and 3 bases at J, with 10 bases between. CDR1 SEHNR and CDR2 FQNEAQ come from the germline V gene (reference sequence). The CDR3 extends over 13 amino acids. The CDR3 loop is CASSWGPLYEQYF. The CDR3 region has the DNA TGTGCCAGCAGCTGGGGACCTCTCTACGAGCAGTACTTC.

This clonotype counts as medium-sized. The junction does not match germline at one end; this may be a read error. CDR3 region: CASSYGGDATDTQYF. The CDR3, as DNA: TGTGCCAGTAGTTACGGGGGGGACGCCACAGATACGCAGTATTTT. The rearrangement joins TRBV6-5 to TRBJ2-3; 8 positions agree with TRBD2. CDR1 is MNHEY and CDR2 is SVGAGI in the germline V gene. CDR3 size: 15 residues.

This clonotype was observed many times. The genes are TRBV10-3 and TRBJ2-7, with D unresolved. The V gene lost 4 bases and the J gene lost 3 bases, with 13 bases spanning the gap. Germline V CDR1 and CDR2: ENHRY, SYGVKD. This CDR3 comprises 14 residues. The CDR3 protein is CAISVGQENYEQYF. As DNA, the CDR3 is TGTGCCATCAGTGTCGGGCAGGAGAACTACGAGCAGTACTTC.

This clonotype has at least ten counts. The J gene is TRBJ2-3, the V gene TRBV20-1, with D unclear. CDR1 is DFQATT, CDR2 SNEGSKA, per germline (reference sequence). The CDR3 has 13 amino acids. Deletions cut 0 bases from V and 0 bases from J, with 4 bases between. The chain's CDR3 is CSARDSSTDTQYF. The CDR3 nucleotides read TGCAGTGCTAGAGACAGTAGCACAGATACGCAGTATTTT.

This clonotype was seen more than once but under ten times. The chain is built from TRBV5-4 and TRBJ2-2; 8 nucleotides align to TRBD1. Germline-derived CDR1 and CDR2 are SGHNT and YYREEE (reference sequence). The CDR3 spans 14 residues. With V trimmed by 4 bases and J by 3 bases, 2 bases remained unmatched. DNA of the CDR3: TGTGCCAGCAGCGCGGGACAGGACACCGGGGAGCTGTTTTTT. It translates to CASSAGQDTGELFF.